The table lists the clone carrying this T cell receptor gamma chain with many counts. TCRdb shows a much larger clone's protein in place of this DNA's translation, and the two differ at residue 6, likely through a read error; the protein shown is translated from the DNA. These data come from a study of γδ T cells in repeated Plasmodium falciparum infection. TCRdb re-processed the multiplex PCR reads via CATT. Of roughly 32,000 gamma-chain clones in the sample, 1.4% to 1.5% were seen once. The sequence came from a pool of human donors (malaria-infected and uninfected, not separated). Sequenced: gamma-delta T cells from blood.

The CDR3 DNA sequence: TGTGCCACCTGGGACGGGCCCAATGAGAAACTCTTT. It encodes CATWDGPNEKLF. The gene calls are TRGV3 and TRGJ1 or TRGJ2. Germline V lookup: CDR1 VTNTFY, CDR2 YDVSTARD (reference sequence). The CDR3 loop spans 12 amino acids. Trimming removed 3 bases from V and 11 bases from J; junction bases left unmatched: 10.